The sequence of this T cell receptor (beta chain) was determined in a study of T cell responses to AZD1222 COVID-19 vaccine (dated by TCRdb to 2020 to 2023). As for the study more broadly: Because spike-specific TCR depth and breadth did not differ between the two schedules, AZD1222 recipients who got a second dose at roughly 4 weeks were pooled with those who got a second dose at roughly 12 weeks. Trial participants were enrolled into age subgroups of 18-55, 56-69 and 70-plus years, which contained about 150, 27 and 61 TCR-sequenced participants, respectively. TCR sequencing was performed for 233 trial participants, of whom about 200 were given two doses of AZD1222 and approximately 25 were given two doses of MenACWY control vaccine.

The paper's findings and limits, for the study overall: The whole spike protein was spanned by vaccine-associated CD4 TCRs, and dominant responses were seen in regions 160-218 and 743-854. Because no day 14 peak-response samples were available, the repertoires could be characterized only after the peak T cell response. Conclusions about previously exposed vaccinees are limited because only 5 or 6 AZD1222 recipients were SARS-CoV-2 seropositive at baseline. In the small 56-69-year group, the increase in depth fell short of significance, most likely because of low power. Participants were mostly white British, with more females than males. The authors suggested clonal diversity may have been underestimated. Reportedly, almost half of the unique spike-specific TCRs recognized epitopes lying outside the regions that are mutated in the B.1.351 and B.1.1.7 variants. After two AZD1222 doses, spike-specific TCR breadth and depth were significantly higher than at day 0 and than in MenACWY recipients.

This clone occurred a few times. Its antigen target is currently unknown. No per-base quality is available; no much larger clone lies one base away. The CDR3 regions of human TCRbeta chains were analyzed by immunosequencing. In the paper's pipeline: Repertoire TCRs were matched against a reference library of SARS-CoV-2-specific TCRs generated with the MIRA antigen-specificity platform. Breadth meant the fraction of unique TCRs that were SARS-CoV-2-associated, whereas depth meant the fraction of total T cells that were SARS-CoV-2-associated. Using the MIRA data, each spike-specific TCR was mapped to the spike region that the TCR reacts to and placed in a CD4 or CD8 class. Log10-transformed breadth and depth values were compared by one-way ANOVA with Sidak's multiple comparisons tests. In its TCRdb copy, this immuneACCESS table keeps in-frame sequences only and misses some clones. Where compared with another copy, unresolved V genes explain less than half of these, and the others have no known cause. D and trimming come from the DNA, and the V and J calls and clone size come from that table. The sample yields about 60,000 clones; 80% to 90% were counted once. The top ten clones comprise around 20% of the sample.

CDR1 and CDR2 are read off the germline V gene as ENHRY and SYGVKD. V trim: 10 bases; J trim: 7 bases; unmatched bases: 15. From cysteine to phenylalanine, the CDR3 is 14 amino acids long. Only the CDR3 portion is preserved as DNA: 42 bases, with reading frame beginning at the first base. The time point label, read with the paper, signifies: baseline before first vaccination. Vaccinee samples came from UK trials COV001 and COV002, including a single-blind randomized controlled phase 2/3 trial of AZD1222 (ChAdOx1 nCoV-19) in healthy adults. For TCRbeta chain sequencing, PBMC samples were collected from trial participants at day 0 and at day 28 after the second dose.

This clonotype was obtained from an adult in good health. Material: peripheral blood, obtained on day 0 of AZD1222 vaccination. Recombination connected TRBV10-3 to TRBJ1-1; 7 junctional bases match TRBD1. In nucleotides, the sequence is TGTGCCACCTATCAGGGGGAATCCTCGGGTGAAGCTTTCTTT. It specifies CATYQGESSGEAFF.